This T cell receptor beta chain derives from a study of blood T cell repertoires in COVID-19. For the study at large: There were acute and convalescent COVID-19 samples, and they came from the United States, Italy and Spain. Nucleic acid was either cDNA or gDNA, and it came from T cells, B-cell-depleted T cells, or PBMCs.

Here immunoSEQ multiplex PCR was the method, and the copy in TCRdb shows in-frame clones only, minus some. Altogether over 200,000 clones are present, about 90% being singletons, with the ten largest covering 11%. The sequence came from a young man who had recovered from COVID-19. The material sequenced was PBMCs or T cells enriched from blood (not recorded which).

CDR3 residues: CASSVLRAGETFF. The CDR3 nucleotides are TGTGCCAGTAGTGTACTCCGGGCCGGGGAAACTTTCTTT. The chain uses TRBV19 and TRBJ1-1; no firm D call. The CDR3 runs to 13 residues. V gave up 5 bases and J gave up 12 bases, with 19 bases separating them. Germline V gene data show CDR1 as LNHDA and CDR2 as SQIVND (reference sequence).